The 30 T cell receptor beta chains in this list originate from one sample, sequenced in a study of T cells after yellow fever vaccination. One entry per CDR3 protein, called by TCRdb with MiXCR from the 5' RACE reads. The sample records some 600,000 distinct CDR3 sequences, roughly an eighth being singletons. This sample comprised PBMCs, obtained on the day of the yellow fever booster vaccination. These receptors were taken from a man aged 25-40 years who received the YFV17D yellow fever vaccine.

This chain uses TRBV20-1 with TRBJ1-6; D is ambiguous. V shed 3 bases and J shed 7 bases, with 19 bases lying between them. The germline gives CDR1 DFQATT, CDR2 SNEGSKA (reference sequence). The CDR3 is 16 amino acids. Written as DNA, the CDR3 is TGCAGTGCTAGGCAAACCGGGAATTCGAGGAATTCACCCCTCCACTTT. This sequence encodes CSARQTGNSRNSPLHF.

This clonotype appeared a few times. The chain employs TRBV7-8 and TRBJ2-7, with 11 bases lining up with TRBD2. In germline, CDR1 is SGHVS, CDR2 FQNEAQ. The CDR3 sequence is 19 residues long. Trimming took 0 bases from V and 3 from J; bases not matched to a gene: 13. Here the CDR3 reads CASSLAGRLGLAGLYEQYF. The CDR3, as DNA: TGTGCCAGCAGCTTAGCAGGCAGATTAGGACTAGCGGGCCTCTACGAGCAGTACTTC.

This sequence joins TRBV4-3 and TRBJ2-2; 8 nucleotides line up with TRBD1. After removal of 1 base from V and 4 bases from J, the junction contained 5 bases not matched to a gene. The CDR3 is 16 residues long. From germline, CDR1 is LGHNA and CDR2 YSLEER. This chain's CDR3 is CASSQATGAGTGELFF. The CDR3 nucleotides read TGCGCCAGCAGCCAAGCGACAGGGGCTGGCACCGGGGAGCTGTTTTTT.

The chain joins TRBV27 to TRBJ2-5; TRBD1 aligns across 9 bases. The CDR3 covers 15 residues. V was pared by 7 bases and J by 4 bases, with 10 bases of the junction left unmatched. Germline values: CDR1 MNHEY, CDR2 SMNVEV (reference sequence). The CDR3 loop is CASTHGTGKTETQYF. CDR3 coding DNA: TGTGCCAGCACCCACGGGACAGGGAAAACAGAGACCCAGTACTTC.

This clonotype was recorded a few times. The gene calls are TRBV5-1 and TRBJ1-5; the D gene is possibly TRBD1 (5 bases). The germline CDR1 and CDR2 sequences are SGHRS and YFSETQ. CDR3 length: 15 amino acids. Trimming removed 4 bases from V and 6 bases from J, with 17 bases in between. The CDR3 here is CASSTEAGTAQPQHF. The DNA of the CDR3 is TGCGCCAGCAGCACCGAGGCTGGGACCGCTCAGCCCCAGCATTTT.

This clonotype was counted only a few times. The chain joins TRBV29-1 to TRBJ2-1; D is unclear. Per the germline V gene, CDR1 is SQVTM and CDR2 is ANQGSEA. There are 12 residues in the CDR3. Trimming stripped 4 bases from V and 1 base from J, with 5 bases between. CDR3 in DNA: TGCAGCGTTGGGGAATCCTACAATGAGCAGTTCTTC. Encoded protein: CSVGESYNEQFF.

The rearrangement joins TRBV20-1 to TRBJ2-1; TRBD2 matches at 14 bases. CDR1 is DFQATT, CDR2 SNEGSKA, per germline (reference sequence). With 6 bases clipped from V and 6 bases from J, the junction kept 10 bases outside the gene matches. The CDR3 sequence is 16 residues long. CDR3 in amino acids: CSAFGLAGGGSNEQFF. The CDR3 coding sequence is TGCAGTGCCTTCGGACTAGCGGGAGGTGGGTCCAATGAGCAGTTCTTC.

In this sample, this clonotype turned up a few times. The CDR3 loop reads CSASPPLASTSGKAHNEQFF. CDR3 in DNA: TGCAGTGCTAGCCCCCCCCTCGCCTCTACTAGCGGGAAGGCTCACAATGAGCAGTTCTTC. This chain joins TRBV20-1 and TRBJ2-1; 10 bases agree with TRBD2. CDR1 DFQATT and CDR2 SNEGSKA come from the germline V gene (reference sequence). V gave up 3 bases and J gave up 5 bases; unmatched junction bases: 22. CDR3 length equals 20 residues.

The chain is built from TRBV29-1 and TRBJ1-5, with D uncertain. In germline, CDR1 is SQVTM, CDR2 ANQGSEA. V lost 1 base to trimming and J lost 9 bases, with 10 bases between them. The CDR3 is made up of 12 amino acids. The CDR3 sequence: CSVEVGLGPQHF. DNA for the CDR3: TGCAGCGTTGAAGTAGGACTGGGGCCCCAGCATTTT.

This clonotype was seen a handful of times. The chain carries TRBV6-2 or TRBV6-3 and TRBJ2-5, with D tentatively TRBD2 (5 bases). This CDR3 region has 14 residues. Germline V gene sequence: CDR1 MNHEY, CDR2 SVGEGT. Trimming removed 10 bases at V and 2 bases at J, with 17 bases between. CDR3: CATYRVGVQETQYF. The CDR3 DNA reads TGTGCCACCTACCGGGTCGGGGTTCAAGAGACCCAGTACTTC.

There are a few counts of this clonotype. CDR3 bases: TGCGCCAGCAGCTTGGCAGACGTATCCTACGAGCAGTACTTC. This translates into CASSLADVSYEQYF. The genes are TRBV5-1 and TRBJ2-7, with D hard to call. The CDR3 totals 14 residues. CDR1 is SGHRS and CDR2 is YFSETQ in the germline V gene. Trimming cost V 0 bases and J 1 base, with 8 bases left between them.

This clonotype was seen a few times. The rearrangement links TRBV28 to TRBJ2-3; 10 bases match TRBD2. The CDR3 extends over 16 amino acids. Germline values: CDR1 MDHEN, CDR2 SYDVKM. The ends lost 5 bases at V and 4 bases at J; junction bases unmatched: 9. The CDR3: CASSPVGSGRADTQYF. DNA of the CDR3: TGTGCCAGCAGTCCCGTTGGAAGCGGGAGGGCAGATACGCAGTATTTT.

This clonotype appeared a few times. This chain connects TRBV6-2 or TRBV6-3 to TRBJ1-5; 8 bases fit TRBD1. The CDR3 is 15 amino acids. Germline-derived CDR1 and CDR2 are MNHEY and SVGEGT. The junction had 6 bases not matched to a gene; V was cut back by 2 bases and J by 6 bases. In nucleotides, the CDR3 is TGTGCCAGCAGTTACGTCAGGGGGCCCGGTCAGCCCCAGCATTTT. This translates into CASSYVRGPGQPQHF.

This clonotype has just a few counts. The chain has TRBV3-1 and TRBJ2-1, with 15 positions matching TRBD2. The germline V gene has CDR1 LGHDT and CDR2 YNNKEL (reference sequence). V lost 0 bases to trimming and J lost 0 bases; unmatched junction nucleotides: 3. The CDR3 spans 19 residues. The CDR3 is CASSQEWTSGRASYNEQFF. CDR3 coding DNA: TGTGCCAGCAGCCAAGAGTGGACTAGCGGGAGGGCCTCCTACAATGAGCAGTTCTTC.

This clonotype showed up just a few times. CDR3 nucleotides: TGCAGTGCTAGATCTCCGCGGTCAACGTGGGATTCACCCCTCCACTTT. Translated: CSARSPRSTWDSPLHF. The genes are TRBV20-1 and TRBJ1-6; no definite D call. The CDR3 covers 16 residues. The germline V gene has CDR1 DFQATT and CDR2 SNEGSKA (reference sequence). V lost 2 bases and J 8 bases, leaving 19 bases between the germline ends.

This clonotype was detected many times. This chain links TRBV7-6 with TRBJ2-2; D is perhaps TRBD2 (6 bases). With 1 base removed from V and 4 bases from J, the gap between germline ends came to 16 bases. CDR1 is SGHVS, CDR2 FNYEAQ, per germline. The CDR3 sequence is 17 residues long. The CDR3 reads CASSLGSAGYSTGELFF. The CDR3 nucleotides read TGTGCCAGCAGCTTAGGGAGCGCGGGATATAGCACCGGGGAGCTGTTTTTT.

The gene calls are TRBV9 and TRBJ2-1; 12 bases are shared with TRBD2. Unmatched junction bases numbered 15, after V lost 0 bases and J lost 8 bases. The CDR3 sequence is 19 residues long. Germline CDR1 reads SGDLS; CDR2 reads YYNGEE. DNA for the CDR3: TGTGCCAGCAGCGTAGATCGGGGGGACCTAGCGGGAGGGGTCGATGAGCAGTTCTTC. Protein product: CASSVDRGDLAGGVDEQFF.

This clonotype occurred many times. J is TRBJ2-5 and V is TRBV6-1; TRBD1 agrees at 9 bases. V lost 1 base, J lost 8 bases, and 8 bases stayed unmatched. Germline V gene sequence: CDR1 MNHNS, CDR2 SASEGT. The CDR3 covers 15 residues. The CDR3 nucleotides read TGTGCCAGCAGTGAAGTGTCGGGACAGGGTGGAACCCAGTACTTC. It encodes CASSEVSGQGGTQYF.

This clonotype has a handful of counts. The V gene is TRBV20-1, the J gene TRBJ1-6; D is perhaps TRBD1 (5 bases). Trimming stripped 3 bases from V and 10 bases from J, with 13 bases between. The CDR3 spans 13 residues. The germline V gene encodes CDR1 DFQATT and CDR2 SNEGSKA (reference sequence). The CDR3: CSARRGSGSPLHF. The CDR3 nucleotides are TGCAGTGCTAGGAGGGGTTCCGGCTCACCCCTCCACTTT.

CDR3 DNA sequence: TGTGCCAGCAGCAACCTCCGGGACAAGAACACCGGGGAGCTGTTTTTT. It codes for CASSNLRDKNTGELFF. The genes are TRBV2 and TRBJ2-2; D may be TRBD1 (6 bases). Trimming shortened V by 6 bases and J by 1 base, and 15 bases separated the two germline ends. CDR1 is SNHLY and CDR2 is FYNNEI in the germline V gene. The CDR3 runs 16 residues.

The chain joins TRBV18 to TRBJ1-2; TRBD1 is a possible D gene (5 bases). Between the trimmed V and J ends, which lost 2 bases and 3 bases, there was a span of 7 bases. Germline values: CDR1 KGHSH, CDR2 LQKENI. The CDR3 spans 13 residues. The CDR3 loop reads CASSPKGDYGYTF. The DNA of the CDR3 is TGTGCCAGCTCACCAAAAGGGGACTATGGCTACACCTTC.

The chain carries TRBV15 and TRBJ2-1, with D perhaps matching TRBD2 (6 bases). This CDR3 is built from 18 residues. CDR1 is LNHNV and CDR2 is YYDKDF in the germline V gene (reference sequence). Between the trimmed V and J ends, which lost 3 bases and 9 bases, there was a span of 27 bases. The CDR3 here is CATSSLSTLRENGGEQFF. The CDR3 nucleotides read TGTGCCACCAGCAGCCTTTCGACCTTACGGGAGAACGGCGGTGAGCAGTTCTTC.

V usage is TRBV11-2 and J usage is TRBJ2-5; D unresolved. With 0 bases removed from V and 7 bases from J, the gap between germline ends came to 21 bases. This CDR3 is built from 17 residues. Germline V gene data show CDR1 as SGHAT and CDR2 as FQNNGV. CDR3 region: CASSLEYIRSSSGTQYF. CDR3 bases: TGTGCCAGCAGCTTAGAATACATTCGTAGCTCTAGTGGGACCCAGTACTTC.

This sequence joins TRBV20-1 and TRBJ2-1; D not resolved. The CDR3 runs to 10 residues. Germline loops: CDR1 DFQATT, CDR2 SNEGSKA (reference sequence). Trimming shortened V by 3 bases and J by 10 bases, and 7 bases separated the two germline ends. The chain's CDR3 is CSASHPEQFF. For the CDR3, the DNA is TGCAGTGCTAGCCACCCGGAGCAGTTCTTC.

This clonotype was seen more than once but under ten times. J is TRBJ2-3 and V is TRBV13, with D unclear. Germline V gives CDR1 PRHDT, CDR2 FYEKMQ (reference sequence). The V and J ends lost 2 bases and 4 bases respectively, with 10 bases between them. The CDR3 runs to 14 residues. The CDR3 DNA reads as TGTGCCAGCAGCTTACCTCCTAATTCAGATACGCAGTATTTT. Amino acid sequence: CASSLPPNSDTQYF. Together with reference TRBV13 and TRBJ2-3, the CDR3 gives the full variable domain: AAGVIQSPRHLIKEKRETATLKCYPIPRHDTVYWYQQGPGQDPQFLISFYEKMQSDKGSIPDRFSAQQFSDYHSELNMSSLELGDSALYFCASSLPPNSDTQYFGPGTRLTVL.

The rearrangement uses TRBV5-1 and TRBJ2-1; TRBD2 matches at 7 bases. CDR3 length: 16 amino acids. Germline V gene lookup returns CDR1 SGHRS and CDR2 YFSETQ. The trim removed 4 bases at V and 9 bases at J, leaving 16 bases unmatched. The CDR3 DNA reads as TGCGCCAGCAGCCTTCGGGGGGAGGCACGGTCCCCTGAGCAGTTCTTC. Its protein is CASSLRGEARSPEQFF.

The chain combines TRBV28 with TRBJ2-7; 9 bases align to TRBD2. This CDR3 contains 15 residues. Trimming at V came to 6 bases and at J to 3 bases, leaving 9 bases not matched to a gene. Germline CDR1 reads MDHEN; CDR2 reads SYDVKM. CDR3 in DNA: TGTGCCAGCAGACTCAATGCGGGAGGGGGCTACGAGCAGTACTTC. Its translation: CASRLNAGGGYEQYF.

The chain links TRBV25-1 to TRBJ2-3, with 13 bases identical to TRBD2. The germline V gene has CDR1 MGHDK and CDR2 SYGVNS. The CDR3 has 15 residues. The trim removed 4 bases at V and 9 bases at J, leaving 7 bases unmatched. The CDR3 DNA sequence: TGTGCCAGCAGTGCCACCGGGACTAGCGGGAAAACGCAGTATTTT. This translates into CASSATGTSGKTQYF.

The J gene is TRBJ2-2, the V gene TRBV18; TRBD1 agrees at 7 bases. CDR1 and CDR2 from the germline V gene are KGHSH and LQKENI. This CDR3 region has 16 residues. Germline trimming cut 3 bases from V and 2 bases from J; bases unmatched to any gene: 6. DNA of the CDR3: TGTGCCAGCTCACCGGGACAGCTCATTAACACCGGGGAGCTGTTTTTT. This translates into CASSPGQLINTGELFF.

This clonotype appeared a few times. The chain combines TRBV5-1 with TRBJ2-6; D is uncertain. The CDR3 is 14 amino acids. The V and J ends lost 7 bases and 1 base respectively, with 9 bases between them. Germline V gene sequence: CDR1 SGHRS, CDR2 YFSETQ. This chain's CDR3 is CASADASGANVLTF. The CDR3 DNA is TGCGCCAGCGCAGACGCATCTGGGGCCAACGTCCTGACTTTC.